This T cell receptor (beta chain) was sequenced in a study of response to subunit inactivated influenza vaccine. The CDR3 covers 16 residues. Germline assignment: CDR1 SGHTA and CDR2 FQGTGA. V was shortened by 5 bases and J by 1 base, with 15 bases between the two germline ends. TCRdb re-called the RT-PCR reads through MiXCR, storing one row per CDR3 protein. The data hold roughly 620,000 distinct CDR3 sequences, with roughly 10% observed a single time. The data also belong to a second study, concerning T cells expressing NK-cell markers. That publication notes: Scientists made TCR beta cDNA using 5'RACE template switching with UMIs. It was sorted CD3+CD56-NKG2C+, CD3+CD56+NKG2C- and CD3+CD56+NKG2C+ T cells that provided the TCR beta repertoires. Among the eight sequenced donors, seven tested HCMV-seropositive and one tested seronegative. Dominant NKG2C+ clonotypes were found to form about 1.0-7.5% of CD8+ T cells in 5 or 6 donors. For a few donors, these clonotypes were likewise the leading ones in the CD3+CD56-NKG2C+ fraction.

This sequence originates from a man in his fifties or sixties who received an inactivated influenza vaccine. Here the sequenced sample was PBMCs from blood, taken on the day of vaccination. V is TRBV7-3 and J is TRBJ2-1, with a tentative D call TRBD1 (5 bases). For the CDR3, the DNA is TGTGCCAGCAGCCCCATGTGGGGCGCGTCCTACAATGAGCAGTTCTTC. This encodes CASSPMWGASYNEQFF.